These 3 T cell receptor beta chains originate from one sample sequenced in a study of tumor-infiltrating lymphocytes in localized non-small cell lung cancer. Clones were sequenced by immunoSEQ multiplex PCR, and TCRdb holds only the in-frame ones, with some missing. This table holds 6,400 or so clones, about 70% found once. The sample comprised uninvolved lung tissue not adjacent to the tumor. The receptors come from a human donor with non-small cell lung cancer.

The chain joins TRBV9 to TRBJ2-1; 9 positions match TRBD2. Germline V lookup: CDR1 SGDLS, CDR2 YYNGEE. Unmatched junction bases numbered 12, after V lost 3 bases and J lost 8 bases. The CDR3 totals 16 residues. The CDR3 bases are TGTGCCAGCAGCGCTTTTAGCGGGAGCAACCTGGATGAGCAGTTCTTC. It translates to CASSAFSGSNLDEQFF. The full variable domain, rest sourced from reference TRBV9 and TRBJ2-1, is DSGVTQTPKHLITATGQRVTLRCSPRSGDLSVYWYQQSLDQGLQFLIQYYNGEERAKGNILERFSAQQFPDLHSELNLSSLELGDSALYFCASSAFSGSNLDEQFFGPGTRLTVL.

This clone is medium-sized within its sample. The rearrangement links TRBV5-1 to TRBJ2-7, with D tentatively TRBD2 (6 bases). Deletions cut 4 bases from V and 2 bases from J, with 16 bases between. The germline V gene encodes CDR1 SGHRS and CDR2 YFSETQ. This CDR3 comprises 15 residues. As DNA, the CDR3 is TGCGCCAGCAGCCGACCGGGGACTCCGACCTACGAGCAGTACTTC. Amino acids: CASSRPGTPTYEQYF.

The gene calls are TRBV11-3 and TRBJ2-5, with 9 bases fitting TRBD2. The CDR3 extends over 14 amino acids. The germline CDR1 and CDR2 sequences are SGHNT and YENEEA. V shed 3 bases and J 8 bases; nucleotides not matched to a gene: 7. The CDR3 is CASSFISGSYTQYF. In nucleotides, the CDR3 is TGTGCCAGCAGCTTCATTAGCGGGAGTTACACCCAGTACTTC.